This T cell receptor (beta chain) appears in the sequencing data of a study of human T cells and chemical hapten exposure. Study at large: Upper-back patches of 0.01% DPC were read at 6 days. Study-wide points: Those TCRs sitting above 1 in 1000 frequency stayed the same with DPC sensitization.

Each CDR3 protein is one row after TCRdb ran MiXCR on the RACE reads. The data show tens of thousands of distinct CDR3 sequences, with approximately 12% seen just once and approximately 4.6% held by the top ten. Time point denoted: patch test 1, 2 weeks after DPC sensitization. Treatment given: therapeutic diphenylcyclopropenone sensitization with weekly scalp DPC. Notes on this clonotype: As yet, its antigen is unknown.

This CDR3 is 16 amino acids long. Germline-derived CDR1 and CDR2 are SGHRS and YFSETQ. V shed 0 bases and J shed 0 bases, with 10 bases lying between them. The receptor comes from a woman in her forties or fifties with alopecia areata. Some clones in this sample may be carry-over from other donors' samples. This rearrangement joins TRBV5-1 to TRBJ1-5; no clear D. The sequencing here drew on whole blood, taken in connection with sensitization to the hapten diphenylcyclopropenone (DPC). CDR3 loop: CASSLEGGNSNQPQHF. In DNA form, the CDR3 reads TGCGCCAGCAGCTTGGAGGGCGGGAATAGCAATCAGCCCCAGCATTTT.